These T cell receptor beta chains were read from a single sample in a study of CD8 T cells in ankylosing spondylitis. One entry per CDR3 protein results from TCRdb running MiXCR on the 5' RACE reads. The table records fewer than 550,000 distinct CDR3 sequences, over 4% of them present only once. Source material: blood, either unsorted or a sorted T cell fraction (not recorded which). These receptors all come from a male donor with ankylosing spondylitis. Each CDR3 is given with its conserved first and last residue. D genes are given only for firm matches. Clone size is stated in some rows and not others, as once, few, many or a class when expanded.

abundance,v_gene,j_gene,d_gene,CDR3aa,CDR3nt
many,TRBV27,TRBJ1-2,TRBD1,CASSSVRDRGLRGYGYTF,TGTGCCAGCAGTTCCGTCCGGGACAGGGGGTTGAGAGGTTATGGCTACACCTTC
many,TRBV7-2,TRBJ1-5,-,CASSFRTDQPQHF,TGTGCCAGCAGCTTTCGGACTGATCAGCCCCAGCATTTT
many,TRBV20-1,TRBJ2-1,TRBD1,CSATDRDEYYNEQFF,TGCAGTGCAACGGACAGGGATGAGTACTACAATGAGCAGTTCTTC
many,TRBV20-1,TRBJ1-5,-,CSASSGGYQPQHF,TGCAGTGCTAGTTCAGGCGGTTATCAGCCCCAGCATTTT
many,TRBV20-1,TRBJ2-7,-,CSAQRQAEQYF,TGCAGTGCTCAAAGACAGGCCGAGCAGTACTTC
many,TRBV20-1,TRBJ2-7,-,CSATPRLVSSYEQYF,TGCAGTGCTACCCCAAGGCTAGTATCCTCCTACGAGCAGTACTTC
many,TRBV15,TRBJ1-5,-,CATSPGHSQPQHF,TGTGCCACCAGCCCGGGACATTCTCAGCCCCAGCATTTT
many,TRBV5-5,TRBJ1-2,TRBD1,CASSFTGEYGYTF,TGTGCCAGCAGCTTTACAGGGGAATATGGCTACACCTTC
many,TRBV12-5,TRBJ1-1,-,CASGLMLNTEAFF,TGTGCTAGTGGTTTGATGTTGAACACTGAAGCTTTCTTT
many,TRBV5-6,TRBJ2-1,-,CASSLGLQSNNEQFF,TGTGCCAGCAGCTTGGGGTTACAGTCCAACAATGAGCAGTTCTTC
many,TRBV20-1,TRBJ1-2,-,CSAANLGIWGYTF,TGCAGTGCTGCAAATCTGGGGATCTGGGGCTACACCTTC
many,TRBV20-1,TRBJ1-1,-,CSAPRGLIHQSTEAFF,TGCAGTGCACCTAGGGGCCTGATCCATCAGAGCACTGAAGCTTTCTTT
many,TRBV27,TRBJ2-3,-,CASSRFASGSTDTQYF,TGTGCCAGCAGTCGCTTCGCAAGCGGGAGCACAGATACGCAGTATTTT
many,TRBV5-1,TRBJ1-1,-,CASSLRAADEAFF,TGCGCCAGCAGCTTGAGGGCAGCCGATGAAGCTTTCTTT
many,TRBV6-5,TRBJ2-1,-,CASSFQGLNEQFF,TGTGCCAGCAGTTTTCAGGGTCTCAATGAGCAGTTCTTC
few,TRBV7-2,TRBJ2-1,-,CASSRNPGRSSEQFF,TGTGCCAGCAGCCGCAACCCGGGAAGAAGCAGTGAGCAGTTCTTC
many,TRBV20-1,TRBJ2-3,-,CSASWGISTDTQYF,TGCAGTGCTAGCTGGGGGATATCCACAGATACGCAGTATTTT
many,TRBV7-3,TRBJ2-1,-,CASSSDNHEQFF,TGTGCCAGCAGCTCGGACAACCATGAGCAGTTCTTC
many,TRBV4-1,TRBJ1-5,-,CASSDYNGLKSLYSNQPQHF,TGCGCCAGCAGCGACTACAATGGGCTGAAGTCCTTGTATAGCAATCAGCCCCAGCATTTT
few,TRBV4-3,TRBJ2-7,TRBD2,CASSLTASTLAGEGTEQYF,TGCGCCAGCAGCCTCACGGCCTCGACTCTAGCGGGAGAAGGTACCGAGCAGTACTTC
many,TRBV20-1,TRBJ2-5,TRBD1,CSARDLRGLRETQYF,TGCAGTGCTAGAGATCTGAGGGGGCTTAGGGAGACCCAGTACTTC
-,TRBV7-9,TRBJ2-7,-,CASSLVQTTYEQYF,TGTGCCAGCAGCTTAGTACAGACCACCTACGAGCAGTACTTC
few,TRBV7-3,TRBJ2-4,TRBD1,CASSLDRDPQNIQYF,TGTGCCAGCAGCTTGGACAGGGACCCCCAAAACATTCAGTACTTC
many,TRBV20-1,TRBJ1-1,-,CSASDTGFSTEAFF,TGCAGTGCTAGCGATACAGGATTCAGCACTGAAGCTTTCTTT
-,TRBV2,TRBJ2-3,TRBD2,CASSEVAGVSDTQYF,TGTGCCAGCAGTGAAGTTGCGGGAGTTTCAGATACGCAGTATTTT
many,TRBV5-1,TRBJ2-1,-,CASSLGRLSYNEQFF,TGCGCCAGCAGCTTGGGCAGGTTATCGTACAATGAGCAGTTCTTC
many,TRBV7-2,TRBJ2-3,TRBD2,CASTLTVRGGLSTTQYF,TGTGCCAGCACCTTAACGGTACGGGGGGGATTATCGACGACGCAGTATTTT
many,TRBV15,TRBJ1-2,-,CATSRVGSGGYTF,TGTGCCACCAGCAGAGTGGGGTCGGGCGGCTACACCTTC
many,TRBV29-1,TRBJ2-1,TRBD2,CSVESGEPYNEQFF,TGCAGCGTTGAAAGCGGGGAACCCTACAATGAGCAGTTCTTC
many,TRBV29-1,TRBJ2-1,-,CSVVSLSSYNEQFF,TGCAGCGTTGTAAGCTTAAGCTCCTACAATGAGCAGTTCTTC
few,TRBV28,TRBJ2-1,TRBD2,CASSPGYLLGLAGGDYNEQFF,TGTGCCAGCAGTCCTGGATACCTTTTGGGACTAGCGGGGGGGGACTACAATGAGCAGTTCTTC
-,TRBV27,TRBJ2-1,-,CASSKLGLLYNEQFF,TGTGCCAGCAGCAAACTTGGCCTACTCTACAATGAGCAGTTCTTC
many,TRBV11-2,TRBJ2-1,TRBD2,CASSTGGLAGEVSNEQFF,TGTGCCAGCAGCACAGGGGGACTAGCGGGAGAAGTATCCAATGAGCAGTTCTTC
many,TRBV27,TRBJ2-7,TRBD2,CASSLGGLAGYEQYF,TGTGCCAGCAGCCTCGGCGGCCTAGCGGGCTACGAGCAGTACTTC
few,TRBV7-6,TRBJ2-7,-,CASSLAGEEQYF,TGTGCCAGCAGCTTAGCCGGGGAAGAGCAGTACTTC
many,TRBV7-6,TRBJ1-5,-,CASSIRTGQPQHF,TGTGCCAGCAGCATTCGAACGGGACAGCCCCAGCATTTT
many,TRBV27,TRBJ2-5,TRBD1,CASSLTVPGQGWWQETQYF,TGTGCCAGCAGTCTAACAGTCCCGGGACAGGGCTGGTGGCAAGAGACCCAGTACTTC
many,TRBV7-3,TRBJ1-1,-,CASSLTGEGEAFF,TGTGCCAGCAGCTTAACAGGCGAAGGGGAAGCTTTCTTT
many,TRBV7-9,TRBJ2-7,-,CASSLAAGIDEQYF,TGTGCCAGCAGCTTGGCGGCAGGGATAGACGAGCAGTACTTC
few,TRBV7-6,TRBJ2-1,TRBD2,CASSLGSGRNDEQFF,TGTGCCAGCAGCTTAGGAAGCGGGAGGAACGATGAGCAGTTCTTC
many,TRBV20-1,TRBJ1-1,-,CSVAGAGTEAFF,TGCAGTGTCGCGGGGGCTGGGACTGAAGCTTTCTTT
many,TRBV20-1,TRBJ2-3,-,CSAIGKPGKGDTQYF,TGCAGTGCTATAGGGAAACCAGGGAAAGGCGATACGCAGTATTTT
-,TRBV11-2,TRBJ1-4,-,CASSRNGDEKLFF,TGTGCCAGCAGCCGGAACGGGGATGAAAAACTGTTTTTT
many,TRBV7-6,TRBJ1-5,-,CASSLGGRYSNQPQHF,TGTGCCAGCAGCTTAGGGGGGAGATATAGCAATCAGCCCCAGCATTTT